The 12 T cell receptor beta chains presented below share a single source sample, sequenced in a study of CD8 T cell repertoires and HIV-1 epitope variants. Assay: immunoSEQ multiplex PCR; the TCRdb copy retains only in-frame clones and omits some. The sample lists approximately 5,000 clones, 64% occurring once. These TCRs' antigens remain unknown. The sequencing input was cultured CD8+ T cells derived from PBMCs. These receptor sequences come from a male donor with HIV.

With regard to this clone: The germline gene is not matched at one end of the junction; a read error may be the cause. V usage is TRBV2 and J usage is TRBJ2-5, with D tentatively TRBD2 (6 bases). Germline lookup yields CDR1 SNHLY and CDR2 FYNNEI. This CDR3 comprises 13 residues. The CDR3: CATSGLPQQTQYF. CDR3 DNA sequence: TGTGCCACCTCGGGACTGCCCCAACAGACCCAGTACTTC.

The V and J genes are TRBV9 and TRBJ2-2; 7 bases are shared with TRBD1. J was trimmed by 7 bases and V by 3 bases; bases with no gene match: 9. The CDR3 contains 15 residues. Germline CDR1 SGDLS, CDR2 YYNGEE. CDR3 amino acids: CASSARGNPHGELFF. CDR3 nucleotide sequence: TGTGCCAGCAGCGCCAGGGGGAACCCCCACGGGGAGCTGTTTTTT.

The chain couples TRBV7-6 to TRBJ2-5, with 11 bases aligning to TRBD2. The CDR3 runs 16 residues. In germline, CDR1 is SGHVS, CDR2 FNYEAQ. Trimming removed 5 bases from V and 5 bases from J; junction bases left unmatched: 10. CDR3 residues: CASSLTSGSRRETQYF. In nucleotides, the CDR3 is TGTGCCAGCAGCCTTACTAGCGGGAGCCGGAGGGAGACCCAGTACTTC.

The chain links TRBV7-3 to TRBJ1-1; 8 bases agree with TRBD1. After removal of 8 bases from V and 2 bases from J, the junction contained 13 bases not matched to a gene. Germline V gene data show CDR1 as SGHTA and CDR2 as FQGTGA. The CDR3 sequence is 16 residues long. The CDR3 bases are TGTGCCAGCCGGGTGACAGGGGTGACGTCCAACACTGAAGCTTTCTTT. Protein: CASRVTGVTSNTEAFF.

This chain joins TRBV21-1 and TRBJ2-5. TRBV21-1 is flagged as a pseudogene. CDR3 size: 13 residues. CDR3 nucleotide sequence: TGTGCCAGCAGCAATCCTAAGGGACAGACCCAGTACTTC. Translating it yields CASSNPKGQTQYF.

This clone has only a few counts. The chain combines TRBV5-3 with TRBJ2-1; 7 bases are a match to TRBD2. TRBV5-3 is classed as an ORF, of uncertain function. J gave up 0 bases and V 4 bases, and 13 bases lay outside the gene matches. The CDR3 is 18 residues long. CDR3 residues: CARSALPSGPSSYNEQFF. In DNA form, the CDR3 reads TGTGCCAGAAGCGCCCTACCTAGCGGCCCTAGCTCCTACAATGAGCAGTTCTTC.

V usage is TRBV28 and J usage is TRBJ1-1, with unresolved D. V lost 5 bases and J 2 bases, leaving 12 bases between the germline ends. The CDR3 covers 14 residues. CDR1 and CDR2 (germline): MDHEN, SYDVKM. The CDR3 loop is CASSPFERNTEAFF. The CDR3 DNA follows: TGTGCCAGCAGTCCGTTCGAGCGAAACACTGAAGCTTTCTTT.

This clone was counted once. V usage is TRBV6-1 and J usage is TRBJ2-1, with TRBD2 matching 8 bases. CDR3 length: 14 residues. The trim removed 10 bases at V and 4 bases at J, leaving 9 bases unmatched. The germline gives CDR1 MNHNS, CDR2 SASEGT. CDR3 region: CATQTSGRYNEQFF. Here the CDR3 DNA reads TGTGCCACCCAAACTAGCGGCAGGTACAATGAGCAGTTCTTC.

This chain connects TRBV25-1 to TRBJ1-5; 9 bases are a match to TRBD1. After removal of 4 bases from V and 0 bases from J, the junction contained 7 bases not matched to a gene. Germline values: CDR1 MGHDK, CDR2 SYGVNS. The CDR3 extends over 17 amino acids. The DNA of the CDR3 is TGTGCCAGCAGTGCCTCGACAGGGGGTTATAGCAATCAGCCCCAGCATTTT. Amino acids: CASSASTGGYSNQPQHF.

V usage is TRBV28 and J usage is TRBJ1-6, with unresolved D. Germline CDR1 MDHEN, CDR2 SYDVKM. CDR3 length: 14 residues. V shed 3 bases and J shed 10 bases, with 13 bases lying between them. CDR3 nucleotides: TGTGCCAGCAGTTTGGAGAGCCTGGGATCACCCCTCCACTTT. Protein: CASSLESLGSPLHF.

The chain's CDR3 is CASSLDGYEAFF. The CDR3 nucleotides read TGCGCCAGCAGCCTCGACGGTTATGAAGCTTTCTTT. This chain joins TRBV5-1 and TRBJ1-1, with D hard to call. V lost 4 bases to trimming and J lost 7 bases, with 11 bases between them. Germline V gene sequence: CDR1 SGHRS, CDR2 YFSETQ. The CDR3 loop spans 12 amino acids.

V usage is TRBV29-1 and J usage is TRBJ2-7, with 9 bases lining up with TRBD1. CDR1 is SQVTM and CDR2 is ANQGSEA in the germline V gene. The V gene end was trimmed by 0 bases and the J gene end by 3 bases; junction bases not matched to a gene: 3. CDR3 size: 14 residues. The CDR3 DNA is TGCAGCGTTGAAGAGGACAGGGGTAACTACGAGCAGTACTTC. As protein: CSVEEDRGNYEQYF.